This entry is about one TCR beta chain. The antigen is not known. The V end lost 2 bases, the J end lost 4 bases, and 14 bases lay between the germline ends. CDR1 is MNHEY, CDR2 SVGAGI, per germline. The CDR3 totals 15 residues. The RNA input was roughly 0.45 to 1 ug, and it was reverse transcribed with random hexamers. TCRdb reprocessed the immunoSEQ multiplex PCR reads with MiXCR, giving one entry per CDR3 protein. The profile shows 100,000 to 150,000 distinct CDR3 sequences, about 95% of them singletons. This sample stems from a study of CD8 T cells in Susac syndrome. Notes on the study in general: As the study acknowledged, the number of individuals who were part of its TCR sequencing and HLA analysis was relatively small. Peak Susac CD8+ clonal expansion occurred in TEMRA cells and active patients.

This receptor was identified in a human donor with Susac syndrome. Sequenced material: CD8+ T cells from PBMCs. The chain is built from TRBV6-5 and TRBJ1-1, with D tentatively TRBD1 (5 bases). The CDR3 is CASSYTIAGGTEAFF. The CDR3 DNA sequence: TGTGCCAGCAGTTACACAATTGCCGGGGGCACTGAAGCTTTCTTT.